The 8 T cell receptor beta chains below all came from one sample that was sequenced in a study of cytomegalovirus exposure and HLA in healthy donors. The PCR had 60 Vbeta and 13 Jbeta primers. Using immunoSEQ multiplex PCR, the repertoire was profiled, and TCRdb retains in-frame clones only, with some absent. The sample lists roughly 190,000 clones, about 80% occurring once. The sample taken for sequencing was PBMCs. Receptors were obtained from a woman in her 50s in good health and CMV-seropositive.

V gene TRBV7-2 combines with J gene TRBJ1-1, with D perhaps matching TRBD1 (6 bases). Germline V gives CDR1 SGHTA, CDR2 FQGNSA. The V gene lost 4 bases and the J gene lost 3 bases, with 9 bases spanning the gap. The CDR3 spans 13 residues. This chain's CDR3 is CASSSSGDTEAFF. The DNA for the CDR3 is TGTGCCAGCAGCTCATCAGGGGACACTGAAGCTTTCTTT.

Regarding this clone: This may be a read error, as it is one base from a much larger clone. The DNA for the CDR3 is TGTGCCAGCAGCTTAGGGCCCACAGATACGCAGTATTTT. This translates into CASSLGPTDTQYF. V and J are TRBV7-8 and TRBJ2-3; the D is unclear. With 1 base removed from V and 2 bases from J, the gap between germline ends came to 4 bases. Germline V gene data show CDR1 as SGHVS and CDR2 as FQNEAQ. CDR3 size: 13 residues.

The J gene is TRBJ1-4, the V gene TRBV11-1; D is perhaps TRBD1 (5 bases). The CDR3 spans 13 residues. V lost 5 bases, J lost 7 bases, and 11 bases lay in between. From germline, CDR1 is SGHAT and CDR2 FQDESV (reference sequence). DNA for the CDR3: TGTGCCAGCAGCAACAGACAGTCTGAAAAACTGTTTTTT. It codes for CASSNRQSEKLFF.

This clone showed up just a few times. The chain recombines TRBV6-6 with TRBJ2-7; TRBD2 is a possible D gene (6 bases). This CDR3 is built from 12 residues. V was pared by 4 bases and J by 4 bases, with 8 bases between. The germline V gene has CDR1 MNHNY and CDR2 SVGAGI (reference sequence). The DNA of the CDR3 is TGTGCCAGCAGTTCTAGCGTTTACGAGCAGTACTTC. It encodes CASSSSVYEQYF.

V usage is TRBV5-4 and J usage is TRBJ1-1, with a weak D call TRBD1 (6 bases). This CDR3 spans 13 amino acids. V was pared by 3 bases and J by 3 bases, with 9 bases between. CDR1 and CDR2 from the germline V gene are SGHNT and YYREEE (reference sequence). The CDR3 DNA follows: TGTGCCAGCAGCTATAAGGGGGACACTGAAGCTTTCTTT. Translation gives CASSYKGDTEAFF.

This clone was observed a single time. The V call is TRBV6-5, the J call TRBJ2-1; D perhaps matches TRBD1 (6 bases). Per germline, CDR1 MNHEY and CDR2 SVGAGI. CDR3 size: 14 residues. Trimming pared 5 bases from V and 6 bases from J, leaving 14 bases between. The CDR3 region is CASSTGIVVNEQFF. The DNA of the CDR3 is TGTGCCAGCAGTACAGGGATTGTTGTCAATGAGCAGTTCTTC.

The chain combines TRBV27 with TRBJ2-2; 10 nucleotides align to TRBD2. CDR1 is MNHEY, CDR2 SMNVEV, per germline (reference sequence). This CDR3 region has 17 residues. After removal of 3 bases from V and 3 bases from J, the junction contained 7 bases not matched to a gene. The CDR3 sequence is CASSFRIAGGHTGELFF. CDR3 bases: TGTGCCAGCAGTTTCCGGATAGCGGGGGGCCACACCGGGGAGCTGTTTTTT.

The gene calls are TRBV10-3 and TRBJ1-4; 7 bases agree with TRBD1. CDR1 ENHRY and CDR2 SYGVKD come from the germline V gene. CDR3 length: 15 amino acids. V was pared by 0 bases and J by 3 bases, with 1 base of the junction left unmatched. The CDR3 loop reads CAISESRGSNEKLFF. Written as DNA, the CDR3 is TGTGCCATCAGTGAGTCCAGGGGGTCTAATGAAAAACTGTTTTTT.